Listed here are 17 T cell receptor beta chains from one sample, sequenced in a study of shared clonotypes between healthy human individuals. The table came from immunoSEQ multiplex PCR; TCRdb's copy has only in-frame clones and leaves some out. The table lists around 1.1 million clones, 60% to 80% of them singletons. Sequencing was performed on memory CD4+ T cells from PBMCs. Subset: CD45RA-negative fraction. These receptors came from a man between 18 and 35 years old in good health. Some clones in this sample may be carry-over from other donors' samples.

J is TRBJ2-7 and V is TRBV25-1; tentative D call: TRBD2 (6 bases). CDR1 and CDR2 (germline): MGHDK, SYGVNS. Deletions cut 2 bases from V and 0 bases from J, with 14 bases between. The CDR3 covers 16 residues. DNA for the CDR3: TGTGCCAGCAGTGAACTTGGAGCGACTAGCTCCTACGAGCAGTACTTC. Translated, it gives CASSELGATSSYEQYF.

The table lists this clone with a count of one. The rearrangement links TRBV7-2 to TRBJ1-1, with no clear D. The CDR3 has 14 residues. Germline loops: CDR1 SGHTA, CDR2 FQGNSA. V lost 5 bases to trimming and J lost 2 bases, with 12 bases between them. CDR3 amino acids: CASSQRVPNTEAFF. CDR3 sequence (DNA): TGTGCCAGCAGCCAAAGGGTACCTAACACTGAAGCTTTCTTT.

This clone was observed a few times. The chain joins TRBV5-4 to TRBJ2-5; TRBD2 matches at 15 bases. Germline trimming cut 4 bases from V and 2 bases from J; bases unmatched to any gene: 6. The germline V gene has CDR1 SGHNT and CDR2 YYREEE (reference sequence). The CDR3 spans 17 residues. The CDR3 protein is CASSPGLAGGGQETQYF. CDR3 bases: TGTGCCAGCAGCCCGGGACTAGCGGGAGGAGGACAAGAGACCCAGTACTTC.

The rearrangement uses TRBV4-3 and TRBJ2-6; 10 positions agree with TRBD2. V trimming: 1 base; J trimming: 0 bases; junction bases outside the gene matches: 3. Germline CDR1 is LGHNA and CDR2 is YSLEER. This CDR3 contains 18 residues. CDR3 sequence (DNA): TGCGCCAGCAGCCAAGGACTAGCGGGCCTCTCTGGGGCCAACGTCCTGACTTTC. Its protein is CASSQGLAGLSGANVLTF.

This clone was counted ten times or more. The rearrangement uses TRBV13 and TRBJ1-4; a weak D match, TRBD1 (5 bases). In germline, CDR1 is PRHDT, CDR2 FYEKMQ (reference sequence). The V end lost 3 bases, the J end lost 4 bases, and 9 bases lay between the germline ends. CDR3 length equals 14 residues. CDR3 in amino acids: CASSFRAFNEKLFF. Written as DNA, the CDR3 is TGTGCCAGCAGCTTCAGGGCCTTTAATGAAAAACTGTTTTTT.

The V and J genes are TRBV10-3 and TRBJ1-4; the match to TRBD1 covers 7 bases. The CDR3 loop spans 15 amino acids. With 2 bases clipped from V and 6 bases from J, the junction kept 6 bases outside the gene matches. Germline CDR1 reads ENHRY; CDR2 reads SYGVKD. CDR3 residues: CAISERGGGDEKLFF. The CDR3 DNA is TGTGCCATCAGTGAGAGAGGGGGCGGGGATGAAAAACTGTTTTTT.

The chain has TRBV11-1 and TRBJ2-7; TRBD2 is a possible D gene (5 bases). Germline values: CDR1 SGHAT, CDR2 FQDESV (reference sequence). This CDR3 has 12 amino acids. V was clipped by 5 bases and J by 6 bases, with 11 bases between them. The CDR3 DNA reads TGTGCCAGCAGCCACCCCGGGGTCGAGCAGTACTTC. Protein product: CASSHPGVEQYF.

The chain has TRBV6-5 and TRBJ1-4; perhaps TRBD1 as D (6 bases). V was shortened by 8 bases and J by 8 bases, with 21 bases between the two germline ends. This CDR3 contains 15 residues. Germline V gene data show CDR1 as MNHEY and CDR2 as SVGAGI. The CDR3 DNA reads TGTGCCAGCCGATCAGGGGCTGGGTCGGAGGAAAAACTGTTTTTT. Amino acids: CASRSGAGSEEKLFF.

The CDR3 nucleotides read TGCGCCAGCAGTAACGTGGCTAGCTCCTACAATGAGCAGTTCTTC. This sequence encodes CASSNVASSYNEQFF. J is TRBJ2-1 and V is TRBV5-1; D is ambiguous. V lost 5 bases and J 0 bases, leaving 12 bases between the germline ends. Germline CDR1 reads SGHRS; CDR2 reads YFSETQ. This CDR3 has 15 amino acids.

This clone was counted once. The rearrangement links TRBV28 to TRBJ1-1; D is ambiguous. CDR1 MDHEN and CDR2 SYDVKM come from the germline V gene. Trimming removed 6 bases at V and 5 bases at J, with 10 bases between. This CDR3 region has 12 residues. The chain's CDR3 is CASSYGRTEAFF. The CDR3 region has the DNA TGTGCCAGCAGCTATGGCAGGACTGAAGCTTTCTTT.

As for this clone: With only one base between it and a far larger clone, this is likely a read error. This chain links TRBV6-6 with TRBJ2-2, with D tentatively TRBD1 or TRBD2 (5 bases each). Trimming took off 7 bases at V and 3 bases at J, with 12 bases between the two ends. This CDR3 spans 14 amino acids. Germline loops: CDR1 MNHNY, CDR2 SVGAGI (reference sequence). CDR3 nucleotides: TGTGCCAGCAAGTCAGGGACGGACACCGGGGAGCTGTTTTTT. Translation: CASKSGTDTGELFF.

This clone was detected a few times. Other nucleotide sequences in the sample specify the same CDR3. The chain recombines TRBV5-1 with TRBJ1-1, with a tentative D call TRBD1 (5 bases). V was clipped by 0 bases and J by 4 bases, with 10 bases between them. The CDR3 is 14 amino acids. Germline V gene data show CDR1 as SGHRS and CDR2 as YFSETQ. The CDR3 bases are TGCGCCAGCAGCTTGGAGGGAGGGGTCACTGAAGCTTTCTTT. The encoded protein is CASSLEGGVTEAFF.

The V and J genes are TRBV20-1 and TRBJ2-5; D gene ambiguous. The germline V gene has CDR1 DFQATT and CDR2 SNEGSKA (reference sequence). V gave up 6 bases and J gave up 11 bases, with 16 bases separating them. The CDR3 runs to 11 residues. CDR3 in amino acids: CSARVPGGQYF. The CDR3 region has the DNA TGCAGTGCCCGCGTGCCTGGTGGGCAGTACTTC.

V and J are TRBV5-1 and TRBJ2-1; no clear D. CDR3 length: 14 amino acids. V lost 0 bases, J lost 8 bases, and 12 bases lay in between. Germline V lookup: CDR1 SGHRS, CDR2 YFSETQ. The CDR3 protein is CASSLAGRTYEQFF. CDR3 nucleotide sequence: TGCGCCAGCAGCTTGGCGGGCAGGACCTATGAGCAGTTCTTC.

The count of this clone is one. CDR3 sequence reads: CAWSVSGGDQPQHF. CDR3 in DNA: TGTGCCTGGAGTGTATCAGGGGGCGATCAGCCCCAGCATTTT. V is TRBV30 and J is TRBJ1-5, with TRBD1 matching over 8 bases. The CDR3 totals 14 residues. V lost 0 bases, J lost 5 bases, and 3 bases stayed unmatched. The germline gives CDR1 GTSNPN, CDR2 SVGIG (reference sequence).

The CDR3 reads CASSYQQGAYTEAFF. The CDR3 region has the DNA TGCGCCAGCAGCTATCAACAGGGGGCGTACACTGAAGCTTTCTTT. J is TRBJ1-1 and V is TRBV5-1; 9 bases are a match to TRBD1. Per the germline V gene, CDR1 is SGHRS and CDR2 is YFSETQ. Losses at the gene ends were 3 bases for V and 3 bases for J; bases not matched to a gene: 6. The CDR3 contains 15 residues.

The chain uses TRBV10-3 and TRBJ1-3; TRBD1 is a possible D gene (5 bases). The germline V and J ends were trimmed by 2 bases and 8 bases, with 16 bases remaining between them. Germline V CDR1 and CDR2: ENHRY, SYGVKD. The CDR3 is made up of 15 amino acids. The CDR3 loop is CAISEGGGGVDTIYF. The CDR3 DNA follows: TGTGCCATCAGTGAGGGCGGAGGAGGGGTAGACACCATATATTTT.